A single sample is the source of the 22 T cell receptor beta chains below, sequenced in a study of spatial heterogeneity in lung cancer. Via MiXCR, TCRdb re-called the 5' RACE reads, giving one row per CDR3 protein. The sample holds about 23,000 distinct CDR3 sequences, about 4.4% seen once. Time point here: sample taken at primary tumor resection. This specimen was PBMCs, taken at surgery. The origin of the receptors is a male donor with early-stage non-small cell lung cancer.

This clonotype was detected many times. The CDR3 nucleotides read TGTGCCAGCACCCCAGGGCTAGCGGGAGAAAAGACCCAGTACTTC. Amino acids: CASTPGLAGEKTQYF. The V and J genes are TRBV6-5 and TRBJ2-5; TRBD2 aligns across 10 bases. This CDR3 is built from 15 residues. Trimming removed 7 bases from V and 6 bases from J; junction bases left unmatched: 11. Germline assignment: CDR1 MNHEY and CDR2 SVGAGI.

This clonotype has a count of ten or more. The chain couples TRBV6-6 to TRBJ2-5; TRBD2 aligns across 8 bases. Germline V gives CDR1 MNHNY, CDR2 SVGAGI (reference sequence). With V trimmed by 6 bases and J by 3 bases, 6 bases remained unmatched. The length of the CDR3 is 14 residues. The CDR3 reads CASRLPGGEETQYF. The DNA for the CDR3 is TGTGCCAGCAGGCTGCCGGGGGGGGAAGAGACCCAGTACTTC.

This clonotype was picked up many times. V gene TRBV2 combines with J gene TRBJ2-7; D uncertain. Germline V gives CDR1 SNHLY, CDR2 FYNNEI. CDR3 length equals 11 residues. Trimming shortened V by 6 bases and J by 3 bases, and 6 bases separated the two germline ends. The CDR3: CASRAYYEQYF. The CDR3 DNA sequence: TGTGCCAGCAGAGCTTACTACGAGCAGTACTTC.

This rearrangement joins TRBV30 to TRBJ1-5; D is uncertain. The CDR3 has 13 amino acids. Per germline, CDR1 GTSNPN and CDR2 SVGIG (reference sequence). Trimming left V 2 bases short and J 3 bases short, with 8 bases between. The CDR3 DNA is TGTGCCTGGAGTTTGGAGGCCAATCAGCCCCAGCATTTT. This encodes CAWSLEANQPQHF.

This clonotype has ten or more counts. The rearrangement links TRBV28 to TRBJ2-3; D ambiguous. Trimming shortened V by 3 bases and J by 3 bases, and 19 bases separated the two germline ends. Germline values: CDR1 MDHEN, CDR2 SYDVKM. There are 17 residues in the CDR3. The CDR3: CASSFIIPPPRTDTQYF. The CDR3 coding sequence is TGTGCCAGCAGTTTTATAATTCCCCCCCCACGAACAGATACGCAGTATTTT.

The sample holds many counts of this clonotype. The chain couples TRBV6-6 to TRBJ2-7; D possibly matches TRBD1 or TRBD2 (5 bases each). Germline CDR1 MNHNY, CDR2 SVGAGI (reference sequence). With 6 bases removed from V and 2 bases from J, the gap between germline ends came to 11 bases. This CDR3 comprises 13 residues. Here the CDR3 reads CASSRDGTYEQYF. DNA for the CDR3: TGTGCCAGCAGCCGGGACGGTACCTACGAGCAGTACTTC.

This clonotype was counted at least ten times. The V gene is TRBV20-1, the J gene TRBJ2-5; tentatively, D is TRBD2 (5 bases). Trimming shortened V by 6 bases and J by 3 bases, and 17 bases separated the two germline ends. This CDR3 spans 14 amino acids. The germline V gene encodes CDR1 DFQATT and CDR2 SNEGSKA (reference sequence). The CDR3 DNA sequence: TGCAGTGCCCCCACCCGGGAACGGGAAGAGACCCAGTACTTC. Translated, it gives CSAPTREREETQYF.

This clonotype was observed at least ten times. CDR3 sequence reads: CASSQPGLADRETQYF. In DNA form, the CDR3 reads TGTGCCAGCAGTCAGCCGGGACTAGCGGACAGGGAGACCCAGTACTTC. V gene TRBV28 combines with J gene TRBJ2-5; 11 bases agree with TRBD2. CDR1 is MDHEN, CDR2 SYDVKM, per germline. V lost 5 bases to trimming and J lost 5 bases; unmatched junction nucleotides: 10. The CDR3 contains 16 residues.

In its sample, this clonotype was seen many times. The chain uses TRBV7-3 and TRBJ1-1; D is unresolved. The V end lost 3 bases, the J end lost 8 bases, and 10 bases lay between the germline ends. Germline-derived CDR1 and CDR2 are SGHTA and FQGTGA. The length of the CDR3 is 12 residues. For the CDR3, the DNA is TGTGCCAGCAGCTTTCTGTGCCCGGAAGCTTTCTTT. Its translation is CASSFLCPEAFF.

This clonotype is medium-sized in the sample. The J gene is TRBJ2-3, the V gene TRBV7-9; no clear D. V lost 5 bases to trimming and J lost 6 bases, with 9 bases between them. Germline CDR1 reads SEHNR; CDR2 reads FQNEAQ (reference sequence). The CDR3 sequence is 12 residues long. The CDR3 reads CASSLSADTQYF. The CDR3 nucleotides read TGTGCCAGCAGCCTGTCGGCCGATACGCAGTATTTT.

Only a few counts were recorded for this clonotype. The CDR3 is CASSQMETQYF. In nucleotides, the CDR3 is TGTGCCAGCAGCCAAATGGAGACCCAGTACTTC. The V and J genes are TRBV12-3 or TRBV12-4 and TRBJ2-5, with D unresolved. The V end lost 6 bases, the J end lost 5 bases, and 7 bases lay between the germline ends. The CDR3 totals 11 residues.

On this clonotype: It may be a read error: a sequence one base away is much more abundant. The chain carries TRBV3-1 and TRBJ1-6; D ambiguous. With 7 bases removed from V and 11 bases from J, the gap between germline ends came to 12 bases. From germline, CDR1 is LGHDT and CDR2 YNNKEL (reference sequence). The CDR3 is made up of 12 amino acids. The CDR3 reads CASNVLGPPLHF. CDR3 DNA sequence: TGTGCCAGCAACGTCTTAGGGCCACCCCTCCACTTT.

This clonotype was found many times. The CDR3 is CASSSIAGVTTDTQYF. The CDR3 DNA follows: TGTGCCAGCAGCTCGATAGCGGGGGTCACCACAGATACGCAGTATTTT. The gene calls are TRBV7-2 and TRBJ2-3; 9 bases are shared with TRBD2. Germline V gene sequence: CDR1 SGHTA, CDR2 FQGNSA. This CDR3 comprises 16 residues. The trim removed 4 bases at V and 2 bases at J, leaving 7 bases unmatched.

This clonotype was counted a few times. The chain employs TRBV7-2 and TRBJ2-5; the D is unclear. With 5 bases removed from V and 5 bases from J, the gap between germline ends came to 18 bases. CDR1 is SGHTA and CDR2 is FQGNSA in the germline V gene. CDR3 size: 15 residues. Written as DNA, the CDR3 is TGTGCCAGCAGCCGCAACCTGGGCTGGGGTGAGACCCAGTACTTC. This codes for CASSRNLGWGETQYF. Based on the CDR3 plus reference TRBV7-2 and TRBJ2-5, the full variable domain is GAGVSQSPSNKVTEKGKDVELRCDPISGHTALYWYRQSLGQGLEFLIYFQGNSAPDKSGLPSDRFSAERTGGSVSTLTIQRTQQEDSAVYLCASSRNLGWGETQYFGPGTRLLVL.

This clonotype was counted at least ten times. The chain links TRBV30 to TRBJ2-1; tentative D call: TRBD2 (5 bases). Trimming took off 2 bases at V and 9 bases at J, with 11 bases between the two ends. Germline V gene sequence: CDR1 GTSNPN, CDR2 SVGIG (reference sequence). This CDR3 contains 12 residues. CDR3 amino acids: CAWSRDTGEQFF. The CDR3 DNA reads TGTGCCTGGAGTCGGGATACCGGTGAGCAGTTCTTC.

This clonotype was seen only a few times. The chain employs TRBV19 and TRBJ1-5, with D perhaps matching TRBD1 (5 bases). Germline V gene sequence: CDR1 LNHDA, CDR2 SQIVND (reference sequence). The CDR3 spans 16 residues. The CDR3 nucleotides read TGTGCAACGGCGATAAGGGGATCTTATAGCAATCAGCCCCAGCATTTT. Its translation is CATAIRGSYSNQPQHF.

This clonotype appeared many times. V gene TRBV19 combines with J gene TRBJ2-2; D possibly matches TRBD1 or TRBD2 (5 bases each). This CDR3 region has 14 residues. Germline V CDR1 and CDR2: LNHDA, SQIVND (reference sequence). The V and J ends lost 8 bases and 7 bases respectively, with 17 bases between them. CDR3 loop: CASARDRNGGELFF. The CDR3 bases are TGTGCCAGTGCCAGGGACCGCAACGGCGGGGAGCTGTTTTTT.

This clonotype was detected once. It may be a read error: a sequence one base away is much more abundant. The CDR3 DNA reads TGTGCCAGCAGCCCGGTGGGGAGCGTCTACAATGAGCAGTTCTTC. It translates to CASSPVGSVYNEQFF. The rearrangement links TRBV14 to TRBJ2-1, with D perhaps matching TRBD2 (5 bases). The V and J ends lost 4 bases and 3 bases respectively, with 13 bases between them. The germline V gene encodes CDR1 SGHDN and CDR2 FVKESK. CDR3 size: 15 residues. The full variable domain, completed using reference TRBV14 and TRBJ2-1, is EAGVTQFPSHSVIEKGQTVTLRCDPISGHDNLYWYRRVMGKEIKFLLHFVKESKQDESGMPNNRFLAERTGGTYSTLKVQPAELEDSGVYFCASSPVGSVYNEQFFGPGTRLTVL.

The chain carries TRBV5-4 and TRBJ1-6, with D possibly TRBD1 on 6 matching bases. The V end lost 3 bases, the J end lost 8 bases, and 15 bases lay between the germline ends. The CDR3 is 15 amino acids. Looked up from germline, CDR1 is SGHNT and CDR2 is YYREEE (reference sequence). The chain's CDR3 is CASSSPPWTDSPLHF. The CDR3 DNA reads as TGTGCCAGCAGCTCCCCTCCCTGGACAGATTCACCCCTCCACTTT.

This clonotype was counted at least ten times. The chain combines TRBV6-1 with TRBJ2-7; TRBD1 or TRBD2 may be the D gene (5 bases each). The CDR3 has 11 residues. With 3 bases removed from V and 12 bases from J, the gap between germline ends came to 12 bases. Germline V lookup: CDR1 MNHNS, CDR2 SASEGT. CDR3 protein: CASSDGTAGYF. The CDR3 nucleotides are TGTGCCAGCAGTGATGGGACGGCGGGGTACTTC.

This clonotype came up many times. This chain joins TRBV5-1 and TRBJ2-5, with TRBD1 as a possible D gene (5 bases). Germline loops: CDR1 SGHRS, CDR2 YFSETQ. The CDR3 has 14 amino acids. Trimming shortened V by 3 bases and J by 4 bases, and 13 bases separated the two germline ends. The CDR3 region is CASSWGQGRETQYF. Here the CDR3 DNA reads TGCGCCAGCAGCTGGGGCCAGGGCCGAGAGACCCAGTACTTC.

This clonotype was observed many times. The genes are TRBV20-1 and TRBJ1-4, with D unresolved. Germline V gene sequence: CDR1 DFQATT, CDR2 SNEGSKA (reference sequence). The CDR3 is made up of 12 amino acids. The V gene lost 2 bases and the J gene lost 4 bases, with 5 bases spanning the gap. The CDR3 bases are TGCAGTGCTAGATATATTAATGAAAAACTGTTTTTT. Residues: CSARYINEKLFF.